This TCR beta chain is from a study of blood T cells in healthy people across ages (dated by TCRdb to 2015 to 2017). Notes on the research overall: Template switching captured roughly one uniquely barcoded TCR beta cDNA molecule per two T cells in model experiments. The study measured age-related changes in TCR beta repertoire diversity using deep sequencing normalized with unique cDNA molecular identifiers. The donors were split into four age groups: young (average around 16 years), middle-aged (roughly 42), aged (more than 55) and long-lived (roughly 77). To avoid experimental bias, donors of different ages were spread randomly across the sequencing lanes. The study analyzed two additional independent replicas of 1 million unique cDNA reads from the same blood draw for two donors, one aged 18 to 30 and one aged 80 or older. Results the study describes overall, beyond this receptor: Because the CMV infection status of the donors was unknown, age-related changes in expanded clonotypes may potentially have been confounded. Bulk unsorted PBMC profiling prevented conclusive comparison of naive and antigen-experienced compartments. Observed TCR beta diversity per million T cells fell roughly linearly with age, and a significant reduction was already apparent by age around 36. Compared with the aged group, more naive CD4+ T cells, fewer expanded clones and increased TCR diversity were shown by the long-lived group, suggesting age selection. The percentage of naive T cells measured by flow cytometry correlated strongly with observed TCR beta diversity. Total diversity estimates from one million sequenced T cells were considered lower bounds and underestimates.

The germline ends are 8 bases apart after V is trimmed by 4 bases and J by 1 base. From the germline V gene, CDR1 is SGHVS and CDR2 is FQNEAQ. The CDR3 contains 14 residues, cysteine and phenylalanine counted. This entry keeps only the CDR3 DNA: 42 bases, framed from base 1. Receptor amplification or capture employed 5' RACE. The sample was run on an Illumina HiSeq 2500. A second PCR of roughly 6 to 11 cycles was run with a J-beta primer mix and a sample-barcoded 5' primer. Each TCR beta cDNA molecule received a unique molecular identifier from a template-switch 5' adaptor carrying 12 random nucleotides. Each sample yielded at least 3 million CDR3-containing paired-end reads. The Mint cDNA synthesis kit, primed by a TRBC-specific oligonucleotide, was used to synthesize first-strand cDNA from all RNA. All cDNA was treated with uracil-DNA glycosylase and then went through a first 18-cycle PCR with the universal primers M1SS and BC2_uni_R. On the study's bioinformatics: Normalization of each sample was performed by random selection of 1 million high-quality reads, each carrying a distinct molecular identifier. Reads sharing molecular identifiers were discarded rather than binned into consensus sequences. CDR3 identification, clonotype clustering and error correction used MiTCR with a Q25 quality threshold and the strictest error-elimination algorithm. A nonparametric unseen species model using Euler transformation provided a lower-bound estimate of total TCR beta diversity. TCRdb took the public reads, trimmed them with fastp at Q25, ran MiXCR for clone calling and kept in-frame beta chains. All rows with the same CDR3 protein become a single entry with the most common DNA and genes. Here the V and J calls rest on TCRdb's processing, not on the authors' analysis. Recorded for this sample are about 1,400,000 distinct CDR3 sequences; 45% to 70% of them occurred a single time. The leading ten clones occupy over 5.5% of the sample.

Systemically healthy Caucasian individuals from Russia, some 40 in total and aged roughly 6 to 100 years, were included as donors. Each donor gave approximately 9.4 milliliters of peripheral blood, drawn into EDTA-treated Vacutainer tubes. Ficoll-Paque density-gradient centrifugation was used to isolate PBMCs, with at least 6.5 million per sample. Trizol reagent was used to extract total RNA from PBMCs, with at least 5.5 micrograms per sample. For every donor, an aliquot of PBMCs went through flow cytometry to measure the percentages of naive CD45RAhigh/CD27high T cells. Details on this clonotype: There is no known antigen for this receptor. No much larger clone exists at a distance of one base, and base qualities are not known.

The chain joins TRBV7-8 to TRBJ1-5; there is no confident call for the D gene. The sequenced sample consisted of blood. This clonotype originated in a man aged 18 to 29 in good health. The CDR3 region: CASSSLPSNQPQHF. Here is the DNA: TGTGCCAGCAGCTCCCTTCCCAGCAATCAGCCCCAGCATTTT. The variable domain in full, with residues beyond the CDR3 obtained from the reference TRBV7-8 and TRBJ1-5 genes, is GAGVSQSPRYKVAKRGQDVALRCDPISGHVSLFWYQQALGQGPEFLTYFQNEAQLDKSGLPSDRFFAERPEGSVSTLKIQRTQQEDSAVYLCASSSLPSNQPQHFGDGTRLSIL.